The sample holds many counts of the clone carrying this TCR beta chain. Library preparation (for TCRbeta) was performed with unique molecular identifiers. TCRdb called the PCR reads again in MiXCR, with one record for every CDR3 protein. The sample holds about 260,000 distinct CDR3 sequences, roughly 7.7% seen once. This sample is part of a study of T-cell reconstitution after alpha-beta-depleted transplantation in children. Trimming removed 3 bases from V and 8 bases from J, with 11 bases in between. Germline loops: CDR1 KGHSH, CDR2 LQKENI. CDR3 size: 14 residues. This sample comprised PBMCs, mostly from graft donor cells, obtained 180 days after TCRalphabeta/CD19-depleted stem cell transplant. This TCR derives from a male patient between 10 and 17 years old who had a stem cell transplant for acute lymphoblastic leukemia, so the T cells may come from the graft donor. The chain couples TRBV18 to TRBJ1-6, with D maybe TRBD1 (6 bases). CDR3: CASSPLYRDSPLHF. The DNA of the CDR3 is TGTGCCAGCTCACCGCTCTACAGGGATTCACCCCTCCACTTT.